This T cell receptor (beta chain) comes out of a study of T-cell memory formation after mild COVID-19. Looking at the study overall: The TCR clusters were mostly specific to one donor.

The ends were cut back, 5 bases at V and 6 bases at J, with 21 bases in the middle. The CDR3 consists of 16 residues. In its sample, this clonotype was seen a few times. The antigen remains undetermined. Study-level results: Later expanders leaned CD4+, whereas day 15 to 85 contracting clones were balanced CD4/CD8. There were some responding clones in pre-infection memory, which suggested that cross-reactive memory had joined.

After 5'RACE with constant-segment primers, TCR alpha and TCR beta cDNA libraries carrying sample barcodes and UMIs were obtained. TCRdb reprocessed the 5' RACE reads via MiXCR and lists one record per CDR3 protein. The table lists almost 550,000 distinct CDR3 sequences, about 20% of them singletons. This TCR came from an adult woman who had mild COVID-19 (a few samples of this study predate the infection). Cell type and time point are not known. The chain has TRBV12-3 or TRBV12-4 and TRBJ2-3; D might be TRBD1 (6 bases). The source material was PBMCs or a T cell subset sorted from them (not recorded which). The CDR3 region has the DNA TGTGCCAGCAGTCCGAATTTGGGGGCTGGGGCCGATACGCAGTATTTT. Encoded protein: CASSPNLGAGADTQYF.